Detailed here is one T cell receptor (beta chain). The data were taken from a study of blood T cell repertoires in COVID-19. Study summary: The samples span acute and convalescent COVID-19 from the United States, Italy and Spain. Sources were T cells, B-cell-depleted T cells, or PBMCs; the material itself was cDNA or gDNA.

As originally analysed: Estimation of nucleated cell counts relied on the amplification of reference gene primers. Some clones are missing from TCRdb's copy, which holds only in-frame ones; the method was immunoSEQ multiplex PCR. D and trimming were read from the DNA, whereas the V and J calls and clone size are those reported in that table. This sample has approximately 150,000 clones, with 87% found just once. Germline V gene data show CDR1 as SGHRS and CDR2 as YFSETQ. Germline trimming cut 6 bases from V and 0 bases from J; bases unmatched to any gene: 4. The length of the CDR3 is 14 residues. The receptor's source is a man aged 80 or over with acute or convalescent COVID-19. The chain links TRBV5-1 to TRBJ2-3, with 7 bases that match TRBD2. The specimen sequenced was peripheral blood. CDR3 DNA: TGCGCCAGCATGGAGCGGGGTAGCACAGATACGCAGTATTTT. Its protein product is CASMERGSTDTQYF. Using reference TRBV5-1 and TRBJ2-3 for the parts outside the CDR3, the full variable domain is KAGVTQTPRYLIKTRGQQVTLSCSPISGHRSVSWYQQTPGQGLQFLFEYFSETQRNKGNFPGRFSGRQFSNSRSEMNVSTLELGDSALYLCASMERGSTDTQYFGPGTRLTVL.